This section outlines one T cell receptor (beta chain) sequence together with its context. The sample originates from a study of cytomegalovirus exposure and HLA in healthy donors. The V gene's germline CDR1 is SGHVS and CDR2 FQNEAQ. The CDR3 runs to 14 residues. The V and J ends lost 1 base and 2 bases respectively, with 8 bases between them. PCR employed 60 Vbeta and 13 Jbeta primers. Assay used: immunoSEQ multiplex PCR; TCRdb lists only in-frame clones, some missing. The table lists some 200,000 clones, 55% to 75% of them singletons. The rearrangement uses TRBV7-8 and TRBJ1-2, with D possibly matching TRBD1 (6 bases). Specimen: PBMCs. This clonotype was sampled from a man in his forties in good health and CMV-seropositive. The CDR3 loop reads CASSLGQGNYGYTF. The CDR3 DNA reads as TGTGCCAGCAGCTTAGGGCAGGGGAACTATGGCTACACCTTC.